There are a few counts of the clone carrying this T cell receptor (beta chain). The target antigen is unknown. Sample donors were healthy Caucasian individuals that came from Russia, aged roughly 6 to 100. This specimen belongs to a study of blood T cells in healthy people across ages. Across the whole study: About one barcoded TCR beta cDNA was captured per two T cells. Study-level results: TCR beta diversity per million T cells fell roughly linearly with age.

Per germline, CDR1 DFQATT and CDR2 SNEGSKA (reference sequence). This CDR3 region has 11 residues. The trim removed 6 bases at V and 15 bases at J, leaving 11 bases unmatched. The use of a sample-barcoded 5' primer and a J-beta primer mix characterized a second PCR of roughly 7 to 11 cycles. Each CDR3 protein is one row after TCRdb ran MiXCR on the 5' RACE reads. The sample lists about 680,000 distinct CDR3 sequences, about 52% occurring once. The receptor comes from a woman aged 60-75 years in good health. Sequencing was carried out using blood. This chain links TRBV20-1 with TRBJ2-4; 7 nucleotides line up with TRBD1. This CDR3 reads CSAIDRDSSYF. The CDR3 coding sequence is TGCAGTGCCATAGACAGGGATTCTTCGTACTTC.